Described below is a single T cell receptor (beta chain) sequence and its context. No antigen is known for it. Naive CD8+ T lymphocytes were specified as CD45RO-CCR7+CD27+CD95-. 5' RACE with UMI labels generated the TRB cDNA libraries. For each CDR3 protein, TCRdb gives one entry from its re-call of the 5' RACE reads, without DNA. This listing includes around 160,000 distinct CDR3 sequences. The source of the sample is a study of CXCR3-negative and CXCR3-positive naive CD8 T cells. The study, taken as a whole, reports: Diversity proved comparably high across both naive subsets and much lower in memory CD8+ cells. The study found more hydrophobic TRB CDR3s in CXCR3-positive naive cells than in CXCR3-negative naive cells. Cryopreservation partially lowered CXCR3 expression, so most assays used fresh PBMCs.

Material: naive CXCR3+ CD8+ T cells from blood. Subset indicated: CD45RO-CCR7+CD27+CD95- naive CD8+ T cells expressing CXCR3 (TNR3+). The receptor comes from a human donor in good health. Some clones in this sample may be carry-over from other donors' samples.

The CDR3 sequence: CASSQDWSGDIQYF. The chain employs TRBV4-3 and TRBJ2-4; no DNA is available, so the TRBD1 call from TCRdb remains unchecked. The CDR3 totals 14 residues. The V gene's germline CDR1 is LGHNA and CDR2 YSLEER.